Listed below are T cell receptor beta chains from one sample, sequenced in a study of blood T cell repertoires in COVID-19. Generated by immunoSEQ multiplex PCR, the TCRdb table keeps only in-frame clones and is missing some. There are 130,000 or so clones in the sample; roughly 84% occur only once, and roughly 3.9% lies in the top ten. Sequenced material: PBMCs or T cells enriched from blood (not recorded which). All receptors come from a woman aged 25 to 39 who had recovered from COVID-19. The CDR3 runs from the conserved cysteine through the conserved F or W. Each record gives: clone size, V gene, J gene, D gene, CDR3 protein, CDR3 DNA. D genes are given only for firm matches. Only some rows state a clone size, as once, few, many or a class for expanded clones.

NA	TRBV6-2/TRBV6-3	TRBJ2-1	TRBD2	CASSYGLAGWNEQFF	TGTGCCAGCAGTTACGGACTAGCGGGATGGAATGAGCAGTTCTTC
NA	TRBV28	TRBJ2-7	NA	CASSLPQGLGYEQYF	TGTGCCAGCAGTTTGCCCCAGGGGCTCGGCTACGAGCAGTACTTC
NA	TRBV14	TRBJ2-1	TRBD2	CASSQALAVKFF	TGTGCCAGCAGCCAAGCGCTAGCGGTAAAGTTCTTC
NA	TRBV4-3	TRBJ2-3	TRBD2	CASSLGTSGTDTQYF	TGCGCCAGCAGCCTCGGGACTAGCGGGACAGATACGCAGTATTTT
NA	TRBV4-1	TRBJ2-7	TRBD2	CASSQTTSFGEQYF	TGCGCCAGCAGCCAGACGACTAGCTTCGGCGAGCAGTACTTC
NA	TRBV5-6	TRBJ1-1	TRBD1	CASSRDRGKGEAFF	TGTGCCAGCAGCCGGGACAGGGGAAAAGGTGAAGCTTTCTTT
NA	TRBV28	TRBJ2-7	NA	CASSLWTAYPYEQYF	TGTGCCAGCAGTCTCTGGACAGCCTACCCCTACGAGCAGTACTTC
NA	TRBV4-1	TRBJ2-7	NA	CASSQGGPPAYEQYF	TGCGCCAGCAGCCAAGGAGGGCCCCCAGCCTACGAGCAGTACTTC
few	TRBV12-3/TRBV12-4	TRBJ1-2	NA	CASNTGTNYGYTF	TGTGCCAGCAACACCGGGACAAACTATGGCTACACCTTC
NA	TRBV18	TRBJ1-4	TRBD1	CASSQRQQGVNEKLFF	TGTGCCAGCTCACAACGGCAACAGGGGGTGAATGAAAAACTGTTTTTT
once	TRBV5-1	TRBJ2-7	TRBD2	CASSLWGGPAYEQYF	TGCGCCAGCAGCTTGTGGGGGGGACCAGCCTACGAGCAGTACTTC
NA	TRBV6-5	TRBJ2-3	NA	CASSYRSGTDTQYF	TGTGCCAGCAGTTACCGTAGCGGCACAGATACGCAGTATTTT
NA	TRBV19	TRBJ2-6	NA	CASTSVGANVLTF	TGTGCCAGTACGTCTGTCGGGGCCAACGTCCTGACTTTC
NA	TRBV28	TRBJ1-5	NA	CASTEGRGFNQPQHF	TGTGCCAGCACCGAAGGCAGGGGATTCAATCAGCCCCAGCATTTT
few	TRBV3-1/TRBV3-2	TRBJ1-3	NA	CASSSTGSGNTIYF	TGTGCCAGCAGCTCAACAGGCTCTGGAAACACCATATATTTT
many	TRBV5-1	TRBJ2-2	NA	CASSSYNTGELFF	TGCGCCAGCAGCTCTTATAACACCGGGGAGCTGTTTTTT
NA	TRBV15	TRBJ1-1	NA	CATRRYRAVNTEAFF	TGTGCCACCCGTAGATACAGGGCAGTGAACACTGAAGCTTTCTTT
once	TRBV7-2	TRBJ2-3	NA	CASSLQSGATSTDTQYF	TGTGCCAGCAGCTTACAGAGCGGCGCTACTAGCACAGATACGCAGTATTTT
NA	TRBV5-1	TRBJ1-1	NA	CASSLGIDTEAFF	TGCGCCAGCAGCTTGGGTATTGACACTGAAGCTTTCTTT
NA	TRBV2	TRBJ2-2	TRBD2	CASSYRAGGTGELFF	TGTGCCAGCTCCTATAGAGCGGGAGGCACCGGGGAGCTGTTTTTT
NA	TRBV5-1	TRBJ1-6	TRBD1	CASSLGTGASYNSPLHF	TGCGCCAGCAGCTTGGGGACAGGGGCGTCCTATAATTCACCCCTCCACTTT
NA	TRBV7-6	TRBJ2-3	NA	CASSPRPMGASTDTQYF	TGTGCCAGCAGTCCCCGCCCCATGGGGGCTAGCACAGATACGCAGTATTTT
NA	TRBV7-2	TRBJ2-7	NA	CASSPLRGSLISYEQYF	TGTGCCAGCAGCCCTCTCCGGGGTAGTCTCATTAGCTACGAGCAGTACTTC
NA	TRBV5-1	TRBJ2-1	NA	CASSLLVPGQNEQFF	TGCGCCAGCAGCTTACTAGTACCTGGCCAAAATGAGCAGTTCTTC
NA	TRBV19	TRBJ2-1	NA	CASSRAGRFLHEQFF	TGTGCCAGTAGTAGGGCGGGAAGGTTCTTGCATGAGCAGTTCTTC
NA	TRBV19	TRBJ2-3	TRBD2	CASSIRSSGRIGTDTQYF	TGTGCCAGTAGTATTCGGTCTAGCGGGAGGATCGGCACAGATACGCAGTATTTT
NA	TRBV29-1	TRBJ1-2	TRBD1	CSVDGTGDGYTF	TGCAGCGTTGATGGGACAGGGGATGGCTACACCTTC
NA	TRBV11-1	TRBJ2-5	NA	CASSLQQETQYF	TGTGCCAGCAGCTTACAGCAAGAGACCCAGTACTTC
NA	TRBV28	TRBJ2-4	TRBD2	CASSFRSSGRSLAKNIQYF	TGTGCCAGCAGTTTTAGGTCTAGCGGGAGGTCCCTAGCCAAAAACATTCAGTACTTC
NA	TRBV7-3	TRBJ2-3	NA	CASSPGHSTDTQYF	TGTGCCAGCAGCCCCGGACACAGCACAGATACGCAGTATTTT
NA	TRBV7-9	TRBJ2-3	TRBD2	CASGKREARDTQYF	TGTGCCAGCGGGAAGCGGGAGGCAAGAGATACGCAGTATTTT
NA	TRBV7-6	TRBJ2-7	NA	CASSAGQGAGLAGAWEQYF	TGTGCCAGCAGCGCGGGACAGGGGGCCGGACTAGCGGGAGCTTGGGAGCAGTACTTC